The clone carrying this T cell receptor (beta chain) has only one observation. The data are from a study of cytomegalovirus exposure and HLA in healthy donors. The PCR contained 60 Vbeta and 13 Jbeta primers. The method was immunoSEQ multiplex PCR; TCRdb's version includes in-frame clones alone and lacks a portion of them. The data hold 95,000 to 100,000 clones, with about 80% observed a single time. The sample comprised PBMCs. This receptor was obtained from a man in his forties in good health and CMV-seronegative.

CDR3 region: CASSLEPSGGAGGELFF. The CDR3 DNA is TGCGCCAGCAGCTTGGAACCTAGCGGGGGGGCCGGCGGGGAGCTGTTTTTT. The chain uses TRBV5-1 and TRBJ2-2; 12 bases match TRBD2. V shed 0 bases, J shed 7 bases, and the junction held 7 bases outside the gene matches. CDR1 and CDR2 (germline): SGHRS, YFSETQ. This CDR3 is built from 17 residues.